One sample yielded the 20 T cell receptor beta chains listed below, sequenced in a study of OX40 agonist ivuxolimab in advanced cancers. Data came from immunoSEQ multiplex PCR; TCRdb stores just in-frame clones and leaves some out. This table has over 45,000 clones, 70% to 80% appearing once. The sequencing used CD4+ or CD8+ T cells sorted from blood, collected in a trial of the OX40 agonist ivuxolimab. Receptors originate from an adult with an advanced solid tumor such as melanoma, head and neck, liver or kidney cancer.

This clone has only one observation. The CDR3 DNA is TGTGCCAGCAGCCGCGGGGATTCCTACGAGCAGTACTTC. Translated: CASSRGDSYEQYF. This chain links TRBV7-2 with TRBJ2-7; D is perhaps TRBD2 (6 bases). The CDR3 runs to 13 residues. CDR1 and CDR2 from the germline V gene are SGHTA and FQGNSA. V was trimmed by 5 bases and J by 1 base, leaving 9 bases between them.

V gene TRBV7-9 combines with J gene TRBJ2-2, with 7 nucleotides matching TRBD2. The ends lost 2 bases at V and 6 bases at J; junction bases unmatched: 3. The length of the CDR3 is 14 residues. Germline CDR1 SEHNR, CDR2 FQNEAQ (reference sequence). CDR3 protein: CASSLSGEPGELFF. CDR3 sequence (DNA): TGTGCCAGCAGCTTAAGCGGGGAACCCGGGGAGCTGTTTTTT.

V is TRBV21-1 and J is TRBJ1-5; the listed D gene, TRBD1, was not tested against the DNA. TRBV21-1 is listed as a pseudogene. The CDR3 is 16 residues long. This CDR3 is CASTYRGVNGNQPQHF. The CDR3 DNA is TGTGCCAGCACTTACAGGGGAGTGAACGGCAATCAGCCCCAGCATTTT.

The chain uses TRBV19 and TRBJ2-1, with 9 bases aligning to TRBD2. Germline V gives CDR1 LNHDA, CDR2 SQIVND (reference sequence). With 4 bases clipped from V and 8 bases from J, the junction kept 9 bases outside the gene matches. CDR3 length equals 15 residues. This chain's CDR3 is CASSTAGGPRDEQFF. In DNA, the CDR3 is TGTGCCAGTAGTACCGCGGGGGGGCCTCGGGATGAGCAGTTCTTC.

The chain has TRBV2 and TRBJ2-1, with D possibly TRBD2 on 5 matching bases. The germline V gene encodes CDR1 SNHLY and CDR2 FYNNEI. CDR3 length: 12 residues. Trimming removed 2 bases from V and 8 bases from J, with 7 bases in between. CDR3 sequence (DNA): TGTGCCAGCAGTGAATACGGGGATGAGCAGTTCTTC. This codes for CASSEYGDEQFF.

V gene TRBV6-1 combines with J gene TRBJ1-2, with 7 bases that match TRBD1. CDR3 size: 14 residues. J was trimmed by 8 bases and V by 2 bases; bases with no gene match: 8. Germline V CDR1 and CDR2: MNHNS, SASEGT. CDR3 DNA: TGTGCCAGCAGTGAAACACAGGGGAGTGGAGGCTACACCTTC. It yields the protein CASSETQGSGGYTF.

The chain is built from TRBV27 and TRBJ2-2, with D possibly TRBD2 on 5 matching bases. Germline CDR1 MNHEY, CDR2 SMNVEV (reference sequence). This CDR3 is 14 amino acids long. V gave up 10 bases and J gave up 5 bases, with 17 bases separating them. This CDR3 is CATSGLASTGELFF. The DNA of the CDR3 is TGTGCCACCTCCGGGCTAGCCTCGACCGGGGAGCTGTTTTTT.

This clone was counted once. Here the CDR3 DNA reads TGTGCCAGCAGCGCTGACAGGTCCCGGGACGAGCAGTACTTC. It yields the protein CASSADRSRDEQYF. The chain has TRBV2 and TRBJ2-7; D might be TRBD1 (6 bases). This CDR3 has 14 amino acids. Germline CDR1 SNHLY, CDR2 FYNNEI. Trimming removed 6 bases at V and 5 bases at J, with 17 bases between.

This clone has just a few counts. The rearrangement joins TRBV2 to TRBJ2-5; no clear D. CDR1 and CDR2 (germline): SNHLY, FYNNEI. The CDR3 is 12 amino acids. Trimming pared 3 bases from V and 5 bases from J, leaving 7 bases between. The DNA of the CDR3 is TGTGCCAGCAGTGATCTCGGGGAGACCCAGTACTTC. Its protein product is CASSDLGETQYF. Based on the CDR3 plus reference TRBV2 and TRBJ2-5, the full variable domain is EPEVTQTPSHQVTQMGQEVILRCVPISNHLYFYWYRQILGQKVEFLVSFYNNEISEKSEIFDDQFSVERPDGSNFTLKIRSTKLEDSAMYFCASSDLGETQYFGPGTRLLVL.

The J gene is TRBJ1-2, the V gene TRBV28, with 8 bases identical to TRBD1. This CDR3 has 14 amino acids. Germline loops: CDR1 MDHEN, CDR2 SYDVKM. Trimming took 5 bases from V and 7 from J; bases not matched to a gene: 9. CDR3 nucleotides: TGTGCCAGCAGTGCCGGACAGGGAGTATTTGGCTACACCTTC. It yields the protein CASSAGQGVFGYTF.

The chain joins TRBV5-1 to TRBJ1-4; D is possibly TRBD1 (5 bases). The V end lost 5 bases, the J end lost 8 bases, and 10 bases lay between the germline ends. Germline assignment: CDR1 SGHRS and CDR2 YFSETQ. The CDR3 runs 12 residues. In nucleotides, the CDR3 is TGCGCCAGCAGGGGGCCCTCGGAAAAACTGTTTTTT. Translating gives CASRGPSEKLFF.

CDR3 region: CAWGDRLREQFF. The CDR3 bases are TGTGCCTGGGGGGACAGGCTCAGAGAGCAGTTCTTC. The chain uses TRBV30 and TRBJ2-1, with TRBD1 matching over 8 bases. This CDR3 contains 12 residues. The V gene's germline CDR1 is GTSNPN and CDR2 SVGIG (reference sequence). Losses at the gene ends were 5 bases for V and 10 bases for J; bases not matched to a gene: 7.

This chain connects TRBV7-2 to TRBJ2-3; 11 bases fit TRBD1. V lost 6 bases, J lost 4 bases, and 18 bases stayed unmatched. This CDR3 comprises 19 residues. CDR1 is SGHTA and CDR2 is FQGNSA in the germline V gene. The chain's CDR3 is CASSRTWTGGSIVPDTQYF. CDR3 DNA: TGTGCCAGCAGTCGAACTTGGACAGGGGGCTCGATAGTCCCAGATACGCAGTATTTT.

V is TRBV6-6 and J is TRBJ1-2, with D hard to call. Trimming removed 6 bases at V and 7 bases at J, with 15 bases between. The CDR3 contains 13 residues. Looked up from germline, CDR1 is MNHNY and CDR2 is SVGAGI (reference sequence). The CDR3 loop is CASSTSWTAGYTF. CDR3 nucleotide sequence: TGTGCCAGCAGCACCTCGTGGACGGCTGGCTACACCTTC.

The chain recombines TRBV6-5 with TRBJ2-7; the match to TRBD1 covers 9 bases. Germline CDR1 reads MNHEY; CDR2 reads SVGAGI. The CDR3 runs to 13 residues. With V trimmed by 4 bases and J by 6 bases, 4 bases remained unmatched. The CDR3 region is CASSSPDRGEQYF. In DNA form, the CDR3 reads TGTGCCAGCAGTTCTCCGGACAGGGGCGAGCAGTACTTC.

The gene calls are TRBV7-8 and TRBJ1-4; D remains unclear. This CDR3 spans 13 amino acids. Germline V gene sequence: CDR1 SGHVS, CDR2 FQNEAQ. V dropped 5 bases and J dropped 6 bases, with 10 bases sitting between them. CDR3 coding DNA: TGTGCCAGCAGCAAGGGTGTTGATGAAAAACTGTTTTTT. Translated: CASSKGVDEKLFF. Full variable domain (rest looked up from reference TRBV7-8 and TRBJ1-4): GAGVSQSPRYKVAKRGQDVALRCDPISGHVSLFWYQQALGQGPEFLTYFQNEAQLDKSGLPSDRFFAERPEGSVSTLKIQRTQQEDSAVYLCASSKGVDEKLFFGSGTQLSVL.

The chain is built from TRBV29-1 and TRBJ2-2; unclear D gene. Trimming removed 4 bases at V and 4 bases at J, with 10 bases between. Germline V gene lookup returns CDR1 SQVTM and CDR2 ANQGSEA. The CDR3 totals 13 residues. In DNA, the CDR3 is TGCAGCGTTGTGGTCCCTGGCACCGGGGAGCTGTTTTTT. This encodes CSVVVPGTGELFF.

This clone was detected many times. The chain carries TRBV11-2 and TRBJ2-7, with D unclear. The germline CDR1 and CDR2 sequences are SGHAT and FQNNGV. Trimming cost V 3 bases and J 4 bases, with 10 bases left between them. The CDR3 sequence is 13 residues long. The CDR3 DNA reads TGTGCCAGCAGCTTTAGTAGGGTATACGAGCAGTACTTC. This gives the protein CASSFSRVYEQYF.

CDR3 nucleotides: TGTGCCAGCAGCAGGGTTGCGAGCACAGATACGCAGTATTTT. Amino acid sequence: CASSRVASTDTQYF. The rearrangement uses TRBV11-3 and TRBJ2-3; D gene uncertain. The germline V gene encodes CDR1 SGHNT and CDR2 YENEEA. The V end was cut by 5 bases, the J end by 0 bases, with 9 bases between. There are 14 residues in the CDR3.

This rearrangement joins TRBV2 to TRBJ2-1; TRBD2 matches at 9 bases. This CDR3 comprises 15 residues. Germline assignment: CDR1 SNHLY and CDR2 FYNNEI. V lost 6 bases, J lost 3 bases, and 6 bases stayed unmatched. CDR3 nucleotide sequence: TGTGCCAGCAGCCTCGGGCGGGGGGGCTACAATGAGCAGTTCTTC. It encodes CASSLGRGGYNEQFF.